The source of this TCR beta chain is a study of PD-1 blockade in classical Hodgkin lymphoma. Overall study results and limits: Newly diagnosed patients were reported to start with lower TCR diversity than healthy donors.

Note on this clone: Its matching antigen is unknown.

Libraries were prepared by immunoSEQ multiplex PCR; TCRdb keeps only in-frame clonotypes and omits some of them. The data contain nearly 35,000 clones, around 89% of them singletons. Indicated time point: newly diagnosed, previously untreated cHL patient sample. It was by magnetic negative selection that CD4+ T cells were purified from thawed PBMCs. The V and J ends lost 3 bases and 4 bases respectively, with 9 bases between them. This CDR3 is built from 13 residues. CDR1 and CDR2 from the germline V gene are LGHNT and FRNRAP. Sequenced material: CD4+ T cells from blood. The rearrangement joins TRBV12-5 to TRBJ1-1; unclear D gene. This clonotype originated in a human donor with classical Hodgkin lymphoma. The DNA of the CDR3 is TGTGCTAGTGGTTTATGGATGGGCACTGAAGCTTTCTTT. It is translated as CASGLWMGTEAFF.